One and the same sample provided the 20 T cell receptor beta chains below, sequenced in a study of T cell changes during pregnancy in multiple sclerosis. Libraries were prepared by immunoSEQ multiplex PCR; TCRdb keeps only in-frame clonotypes and omits some of them. Counted here are approximately 100,000 clones, around nine tenths occurring once; the ten biggest clones make up around 1.2%. The sample was peripheral blood, taken in the second trimester of pregnancy. The receptor set was obtained from a female donor with multiple sclerosis, enrolled in a pregnancy study.

The genes are TRBV19 and TRBJ2-7; 7 nucleotides align to TRBD1. This CDR3 is built from 15 residues. J lost 3 bases, V lost 7 bases, and 12 bases had no gene match. Per germline, CDR1 LNHDA and CDR2 SQIVND (reference sequence). The CDR3: CASKRGQGKGYEQYF. CDR3 bases: TGTGCCAGTAAAAGGGGGCAAGGTAAAGGCTACGAGCAGTACTTC.

The chain is built from TRBV30 and TRBJ1-4; D possibly corresponds to TRBD1 (6 bases). V lost 4 bases, J lost 4 bases, and 13 bases lay in between. The CDR3 is 14 residues long. Per the germline V gene, CDR1 is GTSNPN and CDR2 is SVGIG (reference sequence). The CDR3 nucleotides are TGTGCCTGGAAGGGGACATGGGGTAATGAAAAACTGTTTTTT. Translation gives CAWKGTWGNEKLFF.

The chain recombines TRBV4-2 with TRBJ2-7, with TRBD1 matching 7 bases. CDR1 and CDR2 (germline): LGHNA, YNFKEQ. The ends lost 5 bases at V and 1 base at J; junction bases unmatched: 5. The CDR3 runs 14 residues. The CDR3 reads CASSLPGGSYEQYF. Here the CDR3 DNA reads TGTGCCAGCAGCTTGCCAGGGGGTTCCTACGAGCAGTACTTC.

The chain joins TRBV7-3 to TRBJ2-1; TRBD1 matches 10 bases. Germline V lookup: CDR1 SGHTA, CDR2 FQGTGA. V lost 4 bases to trimming and J lost 10 bases; unmatched junction nucleotides: 7. There are 14 residues in the CDR3. This CDR3 is CASSSRQGAGEQFF. CDR3 sequence (DNA): TGTGCCAGCAGCTCACGACAGGGGGCGGGAGAGCAGTTCTTC. Full variable domain (missing parts from reference TRBV7-3 and TRBJ2-1): GAGVSQTPSNKVTEKGKYVELRCDPISGHTALYWYRQSLGQGPEFLIYFQGTGAADDSGLPNDRFFAVRPEGSVSTLKIQRTERGDSAVYLCASSSRQGAGEQFFGPGTRLTVL.

This clone was detected only once. This chain links TRBV19 with TRBJ1-5; 8 bases are shared with TRBD1. CDR1 and CDR2 from the germline V gene are LNHDA and SQIVND (reference sequence). The CDR3 length is 14 residues. J was trimmed by 7 bases and V by 3 bases; bases with no gene match: 5. The CDR3 sequence: CASSILDRDQPQHF. CDR3 coding DNA: TGTGCCAGTAGTATTCTGGACAGGGACCAGCCCCAGCATTTT.

CDR3 sequence: CASSMGTGIDHDNEQFF. CDR3 DNA: TGTGCCAGTAGTATGGGGACAGGGATCGATCACGACAATGAGCAGTTCTTC. The chain carries TRBV19 and TRBJ2-1, with TRBD1 matching over 9 bases. The germline gives CDR1 LNHDA, CDR2 SQIVND (reference sequence). The V segment lost 3 bases and the J segment 5 bases; nucleotides outside the gene matches: 11. This CDR3 is built from 17 residues. Filled out from reference TRBV19 and TRBJ2-1, the complete variable domain reads DGGITQSPKYLFRKEGQNVTLSCEQNLNHDAMYWYRQDPGQGLRLIYYSQIVNDFQKGDIAEGYSVSREKKESFPLTVTSAQKNPTAFYLCASSMGTGIDHDNEQFFGPGTRLTVL.

V gene TRBV6-4 combines with J gene TRBJ2-1, with 8 bases identical to TRBD1. The CDR3 consists of 14 residues. The germline V gene has CDR1 MRHNA and CDR2 SNTAGT. The V gene end was trimmed by 3 bases and the J gene end by 6 bases; junction bases not matched to a gene: 4. The CDR3 loop is CASSETGGSNEQFF. CDR3 in DNA: TGTGCCAGCAGTGAAACAGGGGGGTCCAATGAGCAGTTCTTC.

The chain links TRBV28 to TRBJ2-7; 10 bases line up with TRBD1. The trim removed 5 bases at V and 1 base at J, leaving 8 bases unmatched. This CDR3 is 16 amino acids long. Germline loops: CDR1 MDHEN, CDR2 SYDVKM. The CDR3 DNA sequence: TGTGCCAGCAGTGCCGCCGGGACAGGGGAATCCTACGAGCAGTACTTC. Its translation is CASSAAGTGESYEQYF.

The count of this clone is one. This sequence joins TRBV27 and TRBJ2-7, with TRBD1 identical over 10 bases. The V segment lost 11 bases and the J segment 3 bases; nucleotides outside the gene matches: 7. The length of the CDR3 is 13 residues. Germline CDR1 MNHEY, CDR2 SMNVEV (reference sequence). In nucleotides, the CDR3 is TGTGCCGCGGGCGGGGACAGGGGCTACGAGCAGTACTTC. It encodes CAAGGDRGYEQYF.

CDR3 nucleotides: TGTGCCAGCAGTTTCAGGGGAAGCTCCTACGAGCAGTACTTC. This gives the protein CASSFRGSSYEQYF. The chain carries TRBV28 and TRBJ2-7, with D tentatively TRBD1 (6 bases). Trimming stripped 3 bases from V and 0 bases from J, with 9 bases between. Per germline, CDR1 MDHEN and CDR2 SYDVKM. The CDR3 is 14 amino acids.

This chain uses TRBV2 with TRBJ1-4; D is perhaps TRBD1 (5 bases). Trimming shortened V by 6 bases and J by 7 bases, and 18 bases separated the two germline ends. This CDR3 contains 15 residues. CDR1 and CDR2 (germline): SNHLY, FYNNEI. Written as DNA, the CDR3 is TGTGCCAGCAGCGGGACGGGGGGTGTGGGTGAAAAACTGTTTTTT. Encoded protein: CASSGTGGVGEKLFF.

The V gene is TRBV19, the J gene TRBJ2-7, with TRBD1 matching over 10 bases. Losses at the gene ends were 8 bases for V and 1 base for J; bases not matched to a gene: 2. CDR1 and CDR2 from the germline V gene are LNHDA and SQIVND (reference sequence). The CDR3 is made up of 13 amino acids. The CDR3: CASGTGASYEQYF. The CDR3 nucleotides are TGTGCCAGTGGGACAGGGGCATCCTACGAGCAGTACTTC. The complete variable domain, with remaining parts taken from reference TRBV19 and TRBJ2-7, reads DGGITQSPKYLFRKEGQNVTLSCEQNLNHDAMYWYRQDPGQGLRLIYYSQIVNDFQKGDIAEGYSVSREKKESFPLTVTSAQKNPTAFYLCASGTGASYEQYFGPGTRLTVT.

V and J are TRBV2 and TRBJ2-1; 8 bases are a match to TRBD1. Germline lookup yields CDR1 SNHLY and CDR2 FYNNEI. This CDR3 has 14 amino acids. Trimming cost V 8 bases and J 7 bases; bases outside gene matches: 10. The CDR3 sequence is CASVEGQVFNEQFF. The DNA for the CDR3 is TGTGCCAGCGTCGAGGGACAGGTTTTTAATGAGCAGTTCTTC.

J is TRBJ1-5 and V is TRBV5-1, with a possible D match to TRBD1 (5 bases). Germline-derived CDR1 and CDR2 are SGHRS and YFSETQ. The germline V and J ends were trimmed by 1 base and 1 base, with 9 bases remaining between them. The CDR3 has 15 residues. CDR3 loop: CASSLYPGSNQPQHF. In nucleotides, the CDR3 is TGCGCCAGCAGCTTGTATCCAGGGAGCAATCAGCCCCAGCATTTT.

The chain uses TRBV2 and TRBJ1-5; TRBD1 agrees at 7 bases. The CDR3 is made up of 14 amino acids. The trim removed 3 bases at V and 10 bases at J, leaving 9 bases unmatched. The germline V gene has CDR1 SNHLY and CDR2 FYNNEI. Here the CDR3 DNA reads TGTGCCAGCAGTGACGGGACAGCCATAGGTCCCCAGCATTTT. Protein product: CASSDGTAIGPQHF.

This chain connects TRBV28 to TRBJ1-4, with 9 bases lining up with TRBD1. Germline V lookup: CDR1 MDHEN, CDR2 SYDVKM. Trimming cost V 3 bases and J 0 bases; bases outside gene matches: 8. CDR3 size: 18 residues. This CDR3 reads CASSFGGTGLATNEKLFF. The CDR3 DNA follows: TGTGCCAGCAGTTTTGGGGGGACAGGGCTTGCAACTAATGAAAAACTGTTTTTT.

The CDR3: CASSPGTVGNTIYF. CDR3 bases: TGTGCCAGCAGTCCAGGGACAGTCGGAAACACCATATATTTT. This rearrangement joins TRBV28 to TRBJ1-3; 7 bases are a match to TRBD1. J gave up 4 bases and V 5 bases, and 5 bases lay outside the gene matches. The CDR3 consists of 14 residues. CDR1 is MDHEN, CDR2 SYDVKM, per germline.

V and J are TRBV7-9 and TRBJ2-7; tentative D call: TRBD2 (5 bases). Germline V gene data show CDR1 as SEHNR and CDR2 as FQNEAQ (reference sequence). This CDR3 is 14 amino acids long. V was trimmed by 3 bases and J by 2 bases, leaving 11 bases between them. The CDR3 bases are TGTGCCAGCAGCTTGATCCCCGGGACCTACGAGCAGTACTTC. Its translation: CASSLIPGTYEQYF.

This clone was recorded only once. The J gene is TRBJ2-5, the V gene TRBV6-1; D perhaps matches TRBD2 (6 bases). CDR1 and CDR2 from the germline V gene are MNHNS and SASEGT. V was pared by 8 bases and J by 3 bases, with 16 bases between. The CDR3 loop spans 14 amino acids. This CDR3 reads CASGRGLPKETQYF. CDR3 nucleotides: TGTGCCAGCGGGAGAGGACTACCTAAAGAGACCCAGTACTTC.

In DNA, the CDR3 is TGTGCCTGGAGTGTAAGAGGGGGGGCCCGCCCCTGGACTGAAGCTTTCTTT. Protein: CAWSVRGGARPWTEAFF. The V call is TRBV30, the J call TRBJ1-1; TRBD1 might be the D (6 bases). The CDR3 extends over 17 amino acids. The ends were cut back, 0 bases at V and 5 bases at J, with 22 bases in the middle. The germline CDR1 and CDR2 sequences are GTSNPN and SVGIG (reference sequence).